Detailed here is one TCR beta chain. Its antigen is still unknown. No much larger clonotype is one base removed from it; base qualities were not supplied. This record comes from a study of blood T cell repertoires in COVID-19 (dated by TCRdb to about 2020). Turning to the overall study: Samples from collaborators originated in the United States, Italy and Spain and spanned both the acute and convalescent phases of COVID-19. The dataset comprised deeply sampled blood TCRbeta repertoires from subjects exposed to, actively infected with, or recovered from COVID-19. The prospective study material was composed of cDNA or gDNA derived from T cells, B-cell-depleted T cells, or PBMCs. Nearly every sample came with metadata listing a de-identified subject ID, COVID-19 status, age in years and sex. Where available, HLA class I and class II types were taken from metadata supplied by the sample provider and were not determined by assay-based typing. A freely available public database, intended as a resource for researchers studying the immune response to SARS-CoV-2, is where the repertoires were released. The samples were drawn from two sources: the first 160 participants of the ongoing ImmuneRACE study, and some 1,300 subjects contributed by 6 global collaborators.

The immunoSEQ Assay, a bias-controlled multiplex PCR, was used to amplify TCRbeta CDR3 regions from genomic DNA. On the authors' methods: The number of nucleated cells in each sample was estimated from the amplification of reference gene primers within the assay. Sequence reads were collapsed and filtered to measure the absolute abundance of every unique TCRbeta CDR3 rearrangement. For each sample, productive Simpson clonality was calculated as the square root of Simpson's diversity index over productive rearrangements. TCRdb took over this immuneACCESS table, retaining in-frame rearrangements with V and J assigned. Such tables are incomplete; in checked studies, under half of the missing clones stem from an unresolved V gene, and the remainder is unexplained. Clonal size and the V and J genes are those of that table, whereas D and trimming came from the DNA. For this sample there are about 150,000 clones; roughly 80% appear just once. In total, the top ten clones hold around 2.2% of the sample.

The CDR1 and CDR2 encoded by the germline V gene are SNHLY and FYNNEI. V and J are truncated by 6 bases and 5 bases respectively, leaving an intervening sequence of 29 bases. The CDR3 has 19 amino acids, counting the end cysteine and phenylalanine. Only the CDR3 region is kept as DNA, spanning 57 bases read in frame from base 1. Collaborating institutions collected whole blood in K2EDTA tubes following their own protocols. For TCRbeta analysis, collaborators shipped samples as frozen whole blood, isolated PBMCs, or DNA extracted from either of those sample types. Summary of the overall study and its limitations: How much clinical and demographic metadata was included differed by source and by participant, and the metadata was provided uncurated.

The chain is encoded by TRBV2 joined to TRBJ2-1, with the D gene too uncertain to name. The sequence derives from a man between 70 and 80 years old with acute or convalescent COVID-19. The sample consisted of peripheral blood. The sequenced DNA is TGTGCCAGCAGGAAACACTCCCAACCCGGGTCCCAACTCCACAATGAGCAGTTCTTC. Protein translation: CASRKHSQPGSQLHNEQFF.